The T cell receptor (beta chain) described here comes from a study of blood T cell repertoires in COVID-19. As for the study in general: T cells, B-cell-depleted T cells, or PBMCs provided the cDNA or gDNA that served as material.

Libraries were prepared by immunoSEQ multiplex PCR; TCRdb keeps only in-frame clonotypes and omits some of them. The sample consists of hundreds of thousands of clones, approximately 90% of them appearing once. It was during active infection that Seattle patients were enrolled and then longitudinally followed. V lost 5 bases and J lost 6; bases outside the gene matches: 6. The CDR3 runs to 13 residues. In germline, CDR1 is MNHEY, CDR2 SVGAGI. The chain carries TRBV6-5 and TRBJ1-2; 7 nucleotides align to TRBD1. The sequence was obtained from a man aged 60 to 69 with COVID-19, enrolled during active disease. Material: peripheral blood. CDR3 bases: TGTGCCAGCAGTCCCAGGGGGGAACATGGCTACACCTTC. Its translation is CASSPRGEHGYTF.